This entry lists 7 T cell receptor beta chains sequenced from one sample in a study of blood T cell repertoires in COVID-19. Clones were sequenced by immunoSEQ multiplex PCR, and TCRdb holds only the in-frame ones, with some missing. The table includes about 27,000 clones, around 86% detected once. The specimen sequenced was peripheral blood. The receptor set was obtained from a man aged 45-65 years with active COVID-19.

This rearrangement joins TRBV4-1 to TRBJ1-5; 10 bases map to TRBD1. The V gene's germline CDR1 is MGHRA and CDR2 YSYEKL. V gave up 2 bases and J gave up 5 bases; unmatched junction bases: 3. The CDR3 runs 15 residues. The CDR3 DNA reads as TGCGCCAGCAGCCAACACGGGACAGGGGATCAGCCCCAGCATTTT. Amino acid sequence: CASSQHGTGDQPQHF.

This clone was found a few times. The chain employs TRBV28 and TRBJ1-6, with TRBD1 as a possible D gene (5 bases). CDR1 is MDHEN and CDR2 is SYDVKM in the germline V gene. Trimming cost V 8 bases and J 7 bases, with 9 bases left between them. This CDR3 is built from 12 residues. The CDR3 bases are TGTGCCAGCTCCAGGGCAAATTCACCCCTCCACTTT. This sequence encodes CASSRANSPLHF. Full variable domain (missing parts from reference TRBV28 and TRBJ1-6): DVKVTQSSRYLVKRTGEKVFLECVQDMDHENMFWYRQDPGLGLRLIYFSYDVKMKEKGDIPEGYSVSREKKERFSLILESASTNQTSMYLCASSRANSPLHFGNGTRLTVT.

V is TRBV11-2 and J is TRBJ1-3; D unclear. The ends were cut back, 0 bases at V and 0 bases at J, with 12 bases in the middle. CDR1 SGHAT and CDR2 FQNNGV come from the germline V gene. This CDR3 comprises 17 residues. CDR3 nucleotides: TGTGCCAGCAGCTTAGAGGCAGGACTGAGCTCTGGAAACACCATATATTTT. Translating it yields CASSLEAGLSSGNTIYF.

This chain links TRBV2 with TRBJ2-7; D gene ambiguous. The ends were cut back, 3 bases at V and 3 bases at J, with 9 bases in the middle. This CDR3 contains 13 residues. Looked up from germline, CDR1 is SNHLY and CDR2 is FYNNEI. In DNA, the CDR3 is TGTGCCAGCAGTGAGGAGTGGTACTACGAGCAGTACGTC. Translating gives CASSEEWYYEQYV.

The chain is built from TRBV7-8 and TRBJ2-1, with 10 nucleotides matching TRBD2. The V gene end was trimmed by 5 bases and the J gene end by 9 bases; junction bases not matched to a gene: 10. The length of the CDR3 is 15 residues. The germline V gene encodes CDR1 SGHVS and CDR2 FQNEAQ. The CDR3 nucleotides read TGTGCCAGCAGCCCCGGGACTAGCGTTCTGACTGAGCAGTTCTTC. It yields the protein CASSPGTSVLTEQFF.

The chain uses TRBV5-1 and TRBJ2-5, with a tentative D call TRBD1 (5 bases). V was clipped by 4 bases and J by 4 bases, with 17 bases between them. CDR3 length: 15 residues. CDR1 is SGHRS and CDR2 is YFSETQ in the germline V gene. Written as DNA, the CDR3 is TGCGCCAGCAGCCCGAGTGGGGCAGGTAGAGAGACCCAGTACTTC. Protein product: CASSPSGAGRETQYF.

The chain combines TRBV27 with TRBJ2-2, with 10 bases lining up with TRBD2. The V segment lost 2 bases and the J segment 4 bases; nucleotides outside the gene matches: 4. CDR1 and CDR2 (germline): MNHEY, SMNVEV (reference sequence). This CDR3 is 16 amino acids long. In nucleotides, the CDR3 is TGTGCCAGCAGTTTAAGGAGCGGGGGGGCCACCGGGGAGCTGTTTTTT. Translated: CASSLRSGGATGELFF.